The 20 T cell receptor beta chains below all came from one sample that was sequenced in a study of regulatory T cells in long-lasting Graves disease. Noted time point: newly diagnosed GD, antithyroid drugs for less than 3 months. PBMCs provided the RNA from which the TCR library was made. For TCR beta, libraries came from iRepertoire HTBI primers and Arm-PCR of CDR3 regions. TCRdb reanalysed the multiplex PCR reads using MiXCR and keeps one entry per CDR3 protein. The sample lists approximately 540,000 distinct CDR3 sequences, approximately 12% seen once, with approximately 9% in the top ten. The sample also formed part of further work on T cells in Graves' hyperthyroidism and ophthalmopathy.

The specimen was peripheral blood mononuclear cells (PBMCs), collected at new diagnosis, from a patient treated with antithyroid drugs. These TCRs come from a young woman with Graves disease.

The J gene is TRBJ2-2, the V gene TRBV4-1, with a weak D call TRBD2 (6 bases). Deletions cut 0 bases from V and 0 bases from J, with 11 bases between. The CDR3 has 17 amino acids. The germline V gene has CDR1 MGHRA and CDR2 YSYEKL. CDR3 DNA: TGCGCCAGCAGCCAAGACGGTAGCGGAGCGAACACCGGGGAGCTGTTTTTT. The encoded protein is CASSQDGSGANTGELFF.

V is TRBV18 and J is TRBJ2-1; 10 bases are shared with TRBD2. The length of the CDR3 is 14 residues. The germline V gene encodes CDR1 KGHSH and CDR2 LQKENI. V lost 9 bases, J lost 4 bases, and 6 bases stayed unmatched. The CDR3 protein is CASSGTSEYNEQFF. The CDR3 DNA reads as TGTGCCAGTTCCGGGACTAGCGAGTACAATGAGCAGTTCTTC.

This clonotype showed up many times. This chain links TRBV7-8 with TRBJ1-1, with D unclear. The germline gives CDR1 SGHVS, CDR2 FQNEAQ. V lost 3 bases and J lost 1, with 15 bases in between. The CDR3 contains 16 residues. The CDR3 DNA sequence: TGTGCCAGCAGCTTTGGGCCTCCGCGTAGGAACACTGAAGCTTTCTTT. It yields the protein CASSFGPPRRNTEAFF.

The rearrangement joins TRBV15 to TRBJ2-7; D unresolved. V was shortened by 1 base and J by 3 bases, with 7 bases between the two germline ends. Per the germline V gene, CDR1 is LNHNV and CDR2 is YYDKDF (reference sequence). This CDR3 has 13 residues. The CDR3 loop is CATSRAVSYEQYF. The CDR3 region has the DNA TGTGCCACCAGCAGAGCCGTAAGCTACGAGCAGTACTTC.

This clonotype was seen repeatedly, ten times or more. The genes are TRBV12-3 or TRBV12-4 and TRBJ1-1; no firm D call. CDR3 length: 15 residues. V lost 2 bases and J 0 bases, leaving 10 bases between the germline ends. The CDR3 loop reads CASSLRANMNTEAFF. The CDR3 nucleotides read TGTGCCAGCAGTTTAAGGGCAAACATGAACACTGAAGCTTTCTTT.

This clonotype was seen a handful of times. The CDR3 loop is CASSLEWGLNTEAFF. In nucleotides, the CDR3 is TGCGCCAGCAGCTTGGAGTGGGGTCTGAACACTGAAGCTTTCTTT. The chain has TRBV5-1 and TRBJ1-1, with D uncertain. The CDR3 length is 15 residues. V dropped 0 bases and J dropped 0 bases, with 9 bases sitting between them. From germline, CDR1 is SGHRS and CDR2 YFSETQ.

This clonotype was picked up many times. This chain connects TRBV7-8 to TRBJ1-1, with TRBD1 matching 8 bases. The germline V gene encodes CDR1 SGHVS and CDR2 FQNEAQ. The CDR3 has 17 amino acids. Losses at the gene ends were 6 bases for V and 1 base for J; bases not matched to a gene: 13. The CDR3 DNA reads as TGTGCCAGCAGTACACTCAGGGGGCGGTTTACGAACACTGAAGCTTTCTTT. This gives the protein CASSTLRGRFTNTEAFF.

V and J are TRBV6-1 and TRBJ1-1; 9 bases map to TRBD1. V gave up 7 bases and J gave up 3 bases; unmatched junction bases: 3. The CDR3 runs 13 residues. Looked up from germline, CDR1 is MNHNS and CDR2 is SASEGT. DNA of the CDR3: TGTGCCAGCAAGAACAGGGGGCACACTGAAGCTTTCTTT. Translation: CASKNRGHTEAFF.

In regard to this clonotype: This clone may be a read error of a much larger clone one base away. V usage is TRBV4-3 and J usage is TRBJ2-1, with a tentative D call TRBD1 (6 bases). The CDR3 loop spans 15 amino acids. Germline V gene sequence: CDR1 LGHNA, CDR2 YSLEER. The CDR3 spells CSSSPQGSFYNEQFF. CDR3 bases: TGCTCCAGCAGCCCTCAGGGGTCGTTCTACAATGAGCAGTTCTTC.

This clonotype was seen repeatedly, ten times or more. The V gene is TRBV9, the J gene TRBJ2-2; TRBD2 might be the D (7 bases). This CDR3 has 14 residues. Trimming removed 10 bases from V and 6 bases from J, with 19 bases in between. Germline V gene data show CDR1 as SGDLS and CDR2 as YYNGEE. As DNA, the CDR3 is TGTGCCGGTTCACGGGGGGCGATCGCCGGGGAGCTGTTTTTT. Amino acid sequence: CAGSRGAIAGELFF. The full variable domain, its missing parts supplied by reference TRBV9 and TRBJ2-2, is DSGVTQTPKHLITATGQRVTLRCSPRSGDLSVYWYQQSLDQGLQFLIQYYNGEERAKGNILERFSAQQFPDLHSELNLSSLELGDSALYFCAGSRGAIAGELFFGEGSRLTVL.

This clonotype was seen a few times. The chain has TRBV20-1 and TRBJ2-1; 12 nucleotides agree with TRBD2. The CDR3 spans 15 residues. Germline V gene data show CDR1 as DFQATT and CDR2 as SNEGSKA (reference sequence). J gave up 9 bases and V 6 bases, and 12 bases lay outside the gene matches. The CDR3 region is CSAVLRALAGGEQFF. The CDR3 DNA sequence: TGCAGTGCCGTTTTAAGGGCACTAGCGGGAGGTGAGCAGTTCTTC.

This clonotype occurred a few times. This rearrangement joins TRBV6-5 to TRBJ1-1; D gene ambiguous. The CDR3 is 15 amino acids. V was trimmed by 1 base and J by 0 bases, leaving 9 bases between them. Germline V CDR1 and CDR2: MNHEY, SVGAGI. The CDR3 bases are TGTGCCAGCAGTTACTTTGAGACTTTGAACACTGAAGCTTTCTTT. Amino acids: CASSYFETLNTEAFF.

This clonotype has a count of ten or more. The V and J genes are TRBV19 and TRBJ2-3, with TRBD2 matching over 16 bases. The length of the CDR3 is 20 residues. Germline V gene lookup returns CDR1 LNHDA and CDR2 SQIVND (reference sequence). The V segment lost 4 bases and the J segment 3 bases; nucleotides outside the gene matches: 13. CDR3 amino acids: CASSRGLAGGEFFSTDTQYF. The DNA of the CDR3 is TGTGCCAGTAGTAGGGGACTAGCGGGAGGGGAATTTTTTTCGACAGATACGCAGTATTTT.

This clonotype was found a few times. CDR3 protein: CASSLSGTGFGRAYNEQFF. The CDR3 bases are TGTGCCAGCAGCCTATCCGGGACAGGATTCGGGAGGGCCTACAATGAGCAGTTCTTC. The chain has TRBV11-2 and TRBJ2-1, with D possibly being TRBD1 or TRBD2 (8 bases each). This CDR3 spans 19 amino acids. V lost 5 bases to trimming and J lost 2 bases, with 25 bases between them. CDR1 and CDR2 (germline): SGHAT, FQNNGV.

This sequence joins TRBV20-1 and TRBJ2-2, with D maybe TRBD2 (6 bases). CDR1 and CDR2 (germline): DFQATT, SNEGSKA (reference sequence). Between the trimmed V and J ends, which lost 3 bases and 8 bases, there was a span of 16 bases. The CDR3 loop spans 14 amino acids. The CDR3 here is CSARRDRWVGELFF. For the CDR3, the DNA is TGCAGTGCTAGGCGGGACCGTTGGGTGGGGGAGCTGTTTTTT.

This clonotype was recorded at least ten times. The chain is built from TRBV15 and TRBJ2-3; D ambiguous. Looked up from germline, CDR1 is LNHNV and CDR2 is YYDKDF (reference sequence). The germline V and J ends were trimmed by 7 bases and 4 bases, with 15 bases remaining between them. CDR3 length: 14 amino acids. CDR3 DNA: TGTGCCACCACATTAGGGCCTCGCCCAGATACGCAGTATTTT. Its translation: CATTLGPRPDTQYF.

At least ten counts were recorded for this clonotype. The chain recombines TRBV11-2 with TRBJ2-2; D is unclear. From germline, CDR1 is SGHAT and CDR2 FQNNGV. The V end lost 5 bases, the J end lost 8 bases, and 18 bases lay between the germline ends. CDR3 size: 15 residues. CDR3 sequence: CASSLTSLGIGELFF. The CDR3 region has the DNA TGTGCCAGCAGCCTTACGAGCCTGGGGATAGGGGAGCTGTTTTTT.

This clonotype has a count of ten or more. The DNA for the CDR3 is TGTGCCAGCAGCGCACTTTTTGACAGGGGGCTTGAAAAACTGTTTTTT. Translated, it gives CASSALFDRGLEKLFF. This chain connects TRBV2 to TRBJ1-4, with 10 bases matching TRBD1. The CDR3 is made up of 16 amino acids. V lost 6 bases to trimming and J lost 7 bases; unmatched junction nucleotides: 11. Germline V lookup: CDR1 SNHLY, CDR2 FYNNEI.

This clonotype showed up many times. The rearrangement uses TRBV7-9 and TRBJ2-3; unclear D gene. The V and J ends lost 5 bases and 1 base respectively, with 13 bases between them. The germline V gene encodes CDR1 SEHNR and CDR2 FQNEAQ (reference sequence). CDR3 length equals 15 residues. This CDR3 is CASSPVGQGTDTQYF. The CDR3 region has the DNA TGTGCCAGCAGCCCTGTGGGTCAGGGCACAGATACGCAGTATTTT.

About this clonotype: A much larger clone sits a single nucleotide away, making a read error possible. The chain carries TRBV24-1 and TRBJ1-2, with 7 bases aligning to TRBD1. Germline trimming cut 7 bases from V and 7 bases from J; bases unmatched to any gene: 14. The length of the CDR3 is 15 residues. CDR1 is KGHDR and CDR2 is SFDVKD in the germline V gene. CDR3 sequence (DNA): TGTGCCACCAGGGGGACAGCGGACTTATGGGGTGGCTACACCTTC. Its protein is CATRGTADLWGGYTF.